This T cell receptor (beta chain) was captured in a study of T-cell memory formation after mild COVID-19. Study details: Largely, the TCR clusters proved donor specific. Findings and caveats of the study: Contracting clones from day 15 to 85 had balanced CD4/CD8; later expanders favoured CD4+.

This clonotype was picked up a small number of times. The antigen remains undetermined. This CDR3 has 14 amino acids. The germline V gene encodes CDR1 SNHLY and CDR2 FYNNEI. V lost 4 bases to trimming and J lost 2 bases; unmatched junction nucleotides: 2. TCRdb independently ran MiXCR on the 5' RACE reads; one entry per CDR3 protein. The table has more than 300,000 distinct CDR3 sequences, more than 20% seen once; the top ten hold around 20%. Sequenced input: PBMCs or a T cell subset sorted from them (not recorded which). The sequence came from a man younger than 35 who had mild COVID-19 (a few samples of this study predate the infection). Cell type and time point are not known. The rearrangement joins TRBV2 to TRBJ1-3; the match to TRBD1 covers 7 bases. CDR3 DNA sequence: TGTGCCAGCAGTGTACAGGGGACTGGAAACACCATATATTTT. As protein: CASSVQGTGNTIYF.